This T cell receptor (beta chain) was recorded in a study of shared clonotypes between healthy human individuals. Findings and limits, study-wide: Compared with memory subsets, naive subsets generally had larger estimated richness.

This clone was seen more than once but under ten times. The antigen remains undetermined. Several immunoSEQ 96-well plates shared each subset's DNA, each plate a replicate. The data were produced by immunoSEQ multiplex PCR, yet TCRdb's version contains in-frame clones alone and is incomplete. The sample includes 2 million to 3 million clones, roughly 93% of them seen just once. CDR1 ENHRY and CDR2 SYGVKD come from the germline V gene. With 0 bases removed from V and 7 bases from J, the gap between germline ends came to 12 bases. This CDR3 has 14 amino acids. The V call is TRBV10-3, the J call TRBJ1-1; D uncertain. The sequence was collected from a man between 18 and 35 years old in good health. Some clones in this sample may be carry-over from other donors' samples. Specimen: naive CD4+ T cells from PBMCs. As to subset: CD45RA+ positively selected. The CDR3 protein is CAISESPTPREAFF. The CDR3 DNA is TGTGCCATCAGTGAGTCTCCCACTCCCCGTGAAGCTTTCTTT.